This TCR beta chain was sequenced during a study of PD-1 blockade in classical Hodgkin lymphoma. Here immunoSEQ multiplex PCR was the method, and the copy in TCRdb shows in-frame clones only, minus some. The table has about 11,000 clones, around 80% seen once. Study-level points and caveats: Relative to healthy donors, newly diagnosed patients reportedly had lower baseline TCR diversity, which was reported as lower still in relapsed/refractory patients.

The CDR3 has 15 residues. V lost 4 bases, J lost 2 bases, and 3 bases stayed unmatched. Germline loops: CDR1 SGHRS, CDR2 YFSETQ. With no exception, relapse followed autologous stem cell transplantation in all patients, and brentuximab vedotin exposure varied. As to this clone: What it binds is not known.

This specimen consisted of peripheral blood mononuclear cells (PBMCs), obtained before the second cycle of nivolumab. The rearrangement uses TRBV5-1 and TRBJ2-1; 10 bases align to TRBD2. The TCR sequence derives from a human donor with classical Hodgkin lymphoma. The CDR3 sequence is CASSASGSPYNEQFF. The CDR3 DNA follows: TGCGCCAGCAGCGCTAGCGGGAGCCCCTACAATGAGCAGTTCTTC.